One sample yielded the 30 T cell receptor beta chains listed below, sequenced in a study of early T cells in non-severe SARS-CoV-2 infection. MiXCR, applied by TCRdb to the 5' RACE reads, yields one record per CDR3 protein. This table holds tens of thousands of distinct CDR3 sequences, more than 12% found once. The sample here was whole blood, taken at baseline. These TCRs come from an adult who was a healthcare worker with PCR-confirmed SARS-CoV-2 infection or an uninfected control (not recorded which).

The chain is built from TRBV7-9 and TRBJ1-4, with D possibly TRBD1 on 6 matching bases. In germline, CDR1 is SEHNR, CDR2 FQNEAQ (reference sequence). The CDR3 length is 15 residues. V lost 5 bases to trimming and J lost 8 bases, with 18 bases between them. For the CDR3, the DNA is TGTGCCAGCAGCCCCCCCGGACAGATGGGGGAAAAACTGTTTTTT. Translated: CASSPPGQMGEKLFF. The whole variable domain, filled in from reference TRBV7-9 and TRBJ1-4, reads DTGVSQNPRHKITKRGQNVTFRCDPISEHNRLYWYRQTLGQGPEFLTYFQNEAQLEKSRLLSDRFSAERPKGSFSTLEIQRTEQGDSAMYLCASSPPGQMGEKLFFGSGTQLSVL.

The DNA for the CDR3 is TGTGCCAGCAGATACCTCCTAACAGGGGCGGGTACTGAAGCTTTCTTT. It yields the protein CASRYLLTGAGTEAFF. This rearrangement joins TRBV6-6 to TRBJ1-1; 7 nucleotides align to TRBD1. Germline CDR1 reads MNHNY; CDR2 reads SVGAGI (reference sequence). The junction had 15 bases not matched to a gene; V was cut back by 6 bases and J by 5 bases. The CDR3 length is 16 residues.

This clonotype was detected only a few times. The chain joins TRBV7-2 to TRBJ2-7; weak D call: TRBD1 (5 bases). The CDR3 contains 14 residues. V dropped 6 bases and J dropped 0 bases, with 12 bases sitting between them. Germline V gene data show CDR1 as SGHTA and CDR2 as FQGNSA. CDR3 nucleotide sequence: TGTGCCAGCAGGGACACCCGGAGCTCCTACGAGCAGTACTTC. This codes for CASRDTRSSYEQYF.

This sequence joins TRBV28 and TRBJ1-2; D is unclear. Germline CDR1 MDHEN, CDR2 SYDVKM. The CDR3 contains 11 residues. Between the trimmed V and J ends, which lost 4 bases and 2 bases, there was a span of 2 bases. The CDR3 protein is CASSSNYGYTF. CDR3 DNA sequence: TGTGCCAGCAGTTCCAACTATGGCTACACCTTC.

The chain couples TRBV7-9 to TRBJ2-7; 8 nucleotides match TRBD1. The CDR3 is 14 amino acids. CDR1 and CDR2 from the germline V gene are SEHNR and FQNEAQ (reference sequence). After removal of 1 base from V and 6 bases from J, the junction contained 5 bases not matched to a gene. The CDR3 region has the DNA TGTGCCAGCAGCTTAGAGACAGGGGTTGGCGAGCAGTACTTC. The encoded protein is CASSLETGVGEQYF.

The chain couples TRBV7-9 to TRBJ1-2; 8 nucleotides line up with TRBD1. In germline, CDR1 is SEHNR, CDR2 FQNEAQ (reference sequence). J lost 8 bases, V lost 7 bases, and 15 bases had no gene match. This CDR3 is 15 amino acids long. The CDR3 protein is CASNPSSTGVDGYTF. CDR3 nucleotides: TGTGCCAGCAACCCTTCCTCGACAGGGGTCGACGGCTACACCTTC. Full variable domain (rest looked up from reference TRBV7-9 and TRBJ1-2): DTGVSQNPRHKITKRGQNVTFRCDPISEHNRLYWYRQTLGQGPEFLTYFQNEAQLEKSRLLSDRFSAERPKGSFSTLEIQRTEQGDSAMYLCASNPSSTGVDGYTFGSGTRLTVV.

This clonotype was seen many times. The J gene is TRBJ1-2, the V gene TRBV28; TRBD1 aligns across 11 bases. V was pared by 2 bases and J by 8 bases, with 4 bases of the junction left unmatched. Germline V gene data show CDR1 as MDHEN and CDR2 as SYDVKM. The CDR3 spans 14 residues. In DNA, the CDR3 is TGTGCCAGCAGTTTAGGACAGGGGGCTTGGGGCTACACCTTC. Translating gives CASSLGQGAWGYTF.

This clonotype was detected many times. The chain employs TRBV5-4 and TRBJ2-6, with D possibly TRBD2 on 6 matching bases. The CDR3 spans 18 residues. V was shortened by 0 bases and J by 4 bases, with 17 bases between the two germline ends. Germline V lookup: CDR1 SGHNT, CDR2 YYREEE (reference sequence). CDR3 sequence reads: CASSLAWRALSGANVLTF. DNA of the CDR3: TGTGCCAGCAGCTTGGCCTGGAGGGCCCTAAGCGGGGCCAACGTCCTGACTTTC.

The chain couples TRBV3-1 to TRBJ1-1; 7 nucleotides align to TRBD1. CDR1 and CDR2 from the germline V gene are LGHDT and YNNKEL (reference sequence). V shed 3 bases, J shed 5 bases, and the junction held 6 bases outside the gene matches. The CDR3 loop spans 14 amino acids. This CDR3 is CASSQGTRGTEAFF. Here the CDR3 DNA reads TGTGCCAGCAGCCAGGGAACCAGGGGGACTGAAGCTTTCTTT.

The chain's CDR3 is CASSLQGSTDTQYF. In DNA form, the CDR3 reads TGTGCCAGCAGCTTACAGGGAAGCACAGATACGCAGTATTTT. The gene calls are TRBV7-3 and TRBJ2-3, with D tentatively TRBD1 (5 bases). Germline V gives CDR1 SGHTA, CDR2 FQGTGA. The CDR3 is 14 amino acids. V gave up 2 bases and J gave up 0 bases, with 6 bases separating them.

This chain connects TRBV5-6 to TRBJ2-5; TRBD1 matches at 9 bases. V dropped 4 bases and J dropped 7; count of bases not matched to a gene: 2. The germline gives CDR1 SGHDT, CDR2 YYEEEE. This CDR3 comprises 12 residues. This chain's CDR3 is CASSPDRGTQYF. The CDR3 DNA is TGTGCCAGCAGCCCGGACAGGGGGACCCAGTACTTC.

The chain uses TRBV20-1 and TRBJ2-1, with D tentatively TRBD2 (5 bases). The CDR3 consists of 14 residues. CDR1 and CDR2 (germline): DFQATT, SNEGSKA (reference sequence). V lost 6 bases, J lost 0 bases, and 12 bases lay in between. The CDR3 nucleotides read TGCAGTGCCCAGAGCGGTCCCTCCTACAATGAGCAGTTCTTC. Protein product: CSAQSGPSYNEQFF.

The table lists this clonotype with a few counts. The CDR3 DNA reads TGTGCCAGTAGTATGGGAGGGATAAGGTACGAGCAGTACTTC. Encoded protein: CASSMGGIRYEQYF. The gene calls are TRBV19 and TRBJ2-7; 7 bases line up with TRBD2. The CDR3 runs to 14 residues. CDR1 LNHDA and CDR2 SQIVND come from the germline V gene (reference sequence). J lost 4 bases, V lost 3 bases, and 6 bases had no gene match.

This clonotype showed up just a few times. DNA for the CDR3: TGCGCCAGCAGCCAAGATCAGGGTACCTACGAGCAGTACTTC. Translation gives CASSQDQGTYEQYF. This rearrangement joins TRBV4-1 to TRBJ2-7; possible D gene TRBD1, 5 bases. This CDR3 contains 14 residues. V was clipped by 0 bases and J by 2 bases, with 8 bases between them. Germline V CDR1 and CDR2: MGHRA, YSYEKL.

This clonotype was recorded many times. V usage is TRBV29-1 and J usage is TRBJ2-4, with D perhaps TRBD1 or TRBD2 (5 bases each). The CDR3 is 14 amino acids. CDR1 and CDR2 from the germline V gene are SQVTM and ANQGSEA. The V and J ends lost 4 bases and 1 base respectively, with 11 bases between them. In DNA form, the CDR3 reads TGCAGCGTTGCAGGGAGAGCGGCCAAAAACATTCAGTACTTC. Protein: CSVAGRAAKNIQYF.

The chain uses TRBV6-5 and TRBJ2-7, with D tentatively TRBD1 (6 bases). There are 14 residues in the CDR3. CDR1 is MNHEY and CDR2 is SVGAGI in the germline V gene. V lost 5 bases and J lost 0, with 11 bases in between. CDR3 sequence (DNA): TGTGCCAGCAGTCTGGACAGAAGCTCCTACGAGCAGTACTTC. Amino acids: CASSLDRSSYEQYF.

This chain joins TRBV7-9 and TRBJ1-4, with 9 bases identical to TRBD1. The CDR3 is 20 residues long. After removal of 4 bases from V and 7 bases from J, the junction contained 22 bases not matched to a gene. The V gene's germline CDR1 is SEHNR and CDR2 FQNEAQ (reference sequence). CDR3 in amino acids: CASSYKSQFGQGFVGEKLFF. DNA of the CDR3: TGTGCCAGCAGCTACAAAAGCCAGTTCGGACAGGGGTTCGTAGGTGAAAAACTGTTTTTT.

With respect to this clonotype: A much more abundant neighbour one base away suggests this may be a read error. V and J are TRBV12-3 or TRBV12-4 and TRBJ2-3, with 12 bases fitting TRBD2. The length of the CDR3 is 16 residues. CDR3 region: CASSLYLAGGTGTQYF. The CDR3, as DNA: TGTGCCAGCAGTTTATACCTAGCGGGAGGGACAGGTACGCAGTATTTT.

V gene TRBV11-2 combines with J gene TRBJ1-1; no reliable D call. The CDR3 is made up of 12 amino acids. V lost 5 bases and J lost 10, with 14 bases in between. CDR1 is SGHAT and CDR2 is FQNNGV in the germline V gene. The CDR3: CASSPLRTVAFF. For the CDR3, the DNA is TGTGCCAGCAGCCCCCTTCGTACCGTAGCTTTCTTT.

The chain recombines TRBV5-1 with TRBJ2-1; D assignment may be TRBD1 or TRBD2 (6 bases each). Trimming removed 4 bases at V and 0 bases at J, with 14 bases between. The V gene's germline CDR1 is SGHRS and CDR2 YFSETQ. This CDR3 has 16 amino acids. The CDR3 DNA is TGCGCCAGCAGCCTCCAAGGGGGGCCCTCCTACAATGAGCAGTTCTTC. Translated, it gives CASSLQGGPSYNEQFF. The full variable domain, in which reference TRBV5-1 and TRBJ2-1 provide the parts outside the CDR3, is KAGVTQTPRYLIKTRGQQVTLSCSPISGHRSVSWYQQTPGQGLQFLFEYFSETQRNKGNFPGRFSGRQFSNSRSEMNVSTLELGDSALYLCASSLQGGPSYNEQFFGPGTRLTVL.

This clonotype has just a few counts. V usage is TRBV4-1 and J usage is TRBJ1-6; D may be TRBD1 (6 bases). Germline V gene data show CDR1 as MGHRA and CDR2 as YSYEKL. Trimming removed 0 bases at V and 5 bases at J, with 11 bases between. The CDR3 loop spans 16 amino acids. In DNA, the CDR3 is TGCGCCAGCAGCCAAGAACCAGGGGTCCATAATTCACCCCTCCACTTT. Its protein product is CASSQEPGVHNSPLHF.

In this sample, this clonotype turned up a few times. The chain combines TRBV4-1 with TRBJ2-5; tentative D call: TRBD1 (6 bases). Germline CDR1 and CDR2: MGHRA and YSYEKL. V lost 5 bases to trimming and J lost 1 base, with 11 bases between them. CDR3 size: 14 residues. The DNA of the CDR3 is TGCGCCAGCAGCTTTACAGGGCTCCAAGAGACCCAGTACTTC. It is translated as CASSFTGLQETQYF.

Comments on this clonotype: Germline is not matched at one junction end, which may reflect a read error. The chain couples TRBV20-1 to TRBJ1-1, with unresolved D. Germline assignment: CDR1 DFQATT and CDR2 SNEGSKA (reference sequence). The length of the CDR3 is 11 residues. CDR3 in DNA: TGCAGTGCTCCGAACGAACACAAGTCACTTTGG. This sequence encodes CSAPNEHKSLW.

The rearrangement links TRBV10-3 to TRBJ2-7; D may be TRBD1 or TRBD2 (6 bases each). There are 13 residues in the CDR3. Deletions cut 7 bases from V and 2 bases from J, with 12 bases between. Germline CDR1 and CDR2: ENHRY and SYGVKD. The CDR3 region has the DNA TGTGCCATCAAAGGGGGGAGAACCTACGAGCAGTACTTC. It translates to CAIKGGRTYEQYF.

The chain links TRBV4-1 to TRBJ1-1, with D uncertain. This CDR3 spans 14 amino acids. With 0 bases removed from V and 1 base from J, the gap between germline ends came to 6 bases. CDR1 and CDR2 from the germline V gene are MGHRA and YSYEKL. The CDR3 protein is CASSQEIRNTEAFF. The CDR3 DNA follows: TGCGCCAGCAGCCAAGAGATACGGAACACTGAAGCTTTCTTT.

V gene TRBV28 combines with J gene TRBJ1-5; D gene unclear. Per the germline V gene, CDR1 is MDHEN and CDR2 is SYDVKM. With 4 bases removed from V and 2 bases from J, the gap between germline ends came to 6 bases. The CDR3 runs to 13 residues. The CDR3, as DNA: TGTGCCAGCAGTTCCCCCGGCAATCAGCCCCAGCATTTT. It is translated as CASSSPGNQPQHF.

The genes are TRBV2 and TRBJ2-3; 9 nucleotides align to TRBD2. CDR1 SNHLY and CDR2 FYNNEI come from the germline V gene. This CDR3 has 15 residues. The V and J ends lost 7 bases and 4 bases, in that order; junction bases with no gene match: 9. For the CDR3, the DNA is TGTGCCAGCACCAGCGTAGCGGGGGCTGCAGATACGCAGTATTTT. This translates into CASTSVAGAADTQYF.

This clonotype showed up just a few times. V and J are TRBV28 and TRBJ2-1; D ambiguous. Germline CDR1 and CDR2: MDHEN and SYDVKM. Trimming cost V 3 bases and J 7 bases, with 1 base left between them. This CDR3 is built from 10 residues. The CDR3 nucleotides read TGTGCCAGCAGTTTGAATGAGCAGTTCTTC. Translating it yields CASSLNEQFF.

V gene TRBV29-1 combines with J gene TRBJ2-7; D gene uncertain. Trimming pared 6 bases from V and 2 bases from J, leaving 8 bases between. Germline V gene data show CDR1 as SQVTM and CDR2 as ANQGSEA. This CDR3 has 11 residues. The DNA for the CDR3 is TGCAGCGTGGGGAAAGCCTACGAGCAGTACTTC. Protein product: CSVGKAYEQYF.

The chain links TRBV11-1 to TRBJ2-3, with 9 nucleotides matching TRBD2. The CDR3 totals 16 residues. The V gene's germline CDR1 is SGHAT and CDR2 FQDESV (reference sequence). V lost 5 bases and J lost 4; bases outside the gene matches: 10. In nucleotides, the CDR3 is TGTGCCAGCAGCCCCGGTGTTAGCGGGGGAGCAGATACGCAGTATTTT. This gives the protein CASSPGVSGGADTQYF.